This T cell receptor beta chain stems from a study of blood T cell repertoires in COVID-19. The CDR3 has 15 residues. Germline-derived CDR1 and CDR2 are MNHNY and SVGAGI (reference sequence). V was cut by 6 bases and J by 1 base, with 15 bases left in between. The data were produced by immunoSEQ multiplex PCR, yet TCRdb's version contains in-frame clones alone and is incomplete. The sample holds more than 95,000 clones; 82% are singletons and the top ten take under 20%. The specimen was peripheral blood. This receptor was identified in a man at least 80 years old with acute or convalescent COVID-19. The gene calls are TRBV6-6 and TRBJ2-5, with D tentatively TRBD2 (6 bases). CDR3 sequence: CASSSGTGVQETQYF. The CDR3 coding sequence is TGTGCCAGCAGCTCCGGGACGGGAGTCCAAGAGACCCAGTACTTC.